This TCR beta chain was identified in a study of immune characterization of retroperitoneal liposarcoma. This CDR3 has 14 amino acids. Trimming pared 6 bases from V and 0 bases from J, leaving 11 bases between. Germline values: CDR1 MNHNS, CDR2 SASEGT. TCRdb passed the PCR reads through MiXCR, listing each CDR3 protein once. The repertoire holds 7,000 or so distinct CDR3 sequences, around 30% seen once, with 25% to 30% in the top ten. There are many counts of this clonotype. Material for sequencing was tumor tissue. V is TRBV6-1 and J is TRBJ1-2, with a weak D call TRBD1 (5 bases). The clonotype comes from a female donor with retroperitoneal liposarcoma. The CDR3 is CASRAGPANYGYTF. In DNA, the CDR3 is TGTGCCAGCAGGGCAGGGCCAGCTAACTATGGCTACACCTTC.